Here is one T cell receptor (beta chain) with its context. This record comes from a study of CD8 T cells in Susac syndrome. The CDR3 is 14 amino acids. V lost 0 bases and J 8 bases, leaving 11 bases between the germline ends. Germline lookup yields CDR1 SNHLY and CDR2 FYNNEI. Random hexamers served to reverse transcribe roughly 0.5 to 1 ug RNA. TCR beta CDR3 was amplified by immunoSEQ multiplex PCR. This amplification extended across 54 Vbeta and 13 Jbeta segments. From the immunoSEQ multiplex PCR reads, TCRdb called clonotypes with MiXCR, one entry per CDR3 protein. The sample contains 400,000 to 550,000 distinct CDR3 sequences, approximately 85% of which appear only once.

The source is a human donor with multiple sclerosis. The genes are TRBV2 and TRBJ2-1; weak D call: TRBD2 (5 bases). Sequenced sample: CD8+ T cells from PBMCs. The CDR3 region is CASSEALRADEQFF. CDR3 in DNA: TGTGCCAGCAGTGAAGCGCTTCGAGCGGATGAGCAGTTCTTC.